Detailed here is one T cell receptor beta chain. The V segment lost 10 bases and the J segment 1 base; nucleotides outside the gene matches: 11. CDR1 MNHEY and CDR2 SVGAGI come from the germline V gene. This CDR3 comprises 15 residues. This sample was taken from a study of control samples from healthy donors and cancer patients. Sequencing was performed with immunoSEQ multiplex PCR; in TCRdb, only in-frame clones are kept and a portion is missing. The repertoire holds some 130,000 clones, with about 90% as singletons. Input material: blood. The chain joins TRBV6-5 to TRBJ1-1; 8 bases line up with TRBD1. This TCR came from a woman between 45 and 65 years old in good health. The CDR3 region has the DNA TGTGCCACCTCAGACAGGGGCTCAGCGAACACTGAAGCTTTCTTT. Its protein product is CATSDRGSANTEAFF.